This T cell receptor (beta chain) appears in the sequencing data of a study of graft-versus-host responses after intestinal transplantation. Looking at the study overall: Among the recipients, transplants were multivisceral, liver-intestinal, or isolated intestinal.

As concerns this clone: No antigen is known for it.

Study-level points and caveats: Maximum circulating GvH clone levels tracked with early post-transplant HvG decreases. Subjects displaying graft-donor T cell macrochimerism possessed elevated graft-versus-host to host-versus-graft clonal ratios inside allografts.

Clones were sequenced by immunoSEQ multiplex PCR, and TCRdb holds only the in-frame ones, with some missing. The sample contains tens of thousands of clones, about 94% of which appear only once. CDR3 length: 10 amino acids. Germline V lookup: CDR1 MNHNS, CDR2 SASEGT. V lost 8 bases, J lost 1 base, and 3 bases lay in between. The material was PBMCs, obtained around 350 days after intestinal transplant. The V gene is TRBV6-1, the J gene TRBJ2-7; D gene ambiguous. The clonotype comes from a human patient who received an intestinal transplant, so some T cells may come from the graft donor. CDR3 sequence (DNA): TGTGCCAGCCTTTCCTACGAGCAGTACTTC. This translates into CASLSYEQYF.